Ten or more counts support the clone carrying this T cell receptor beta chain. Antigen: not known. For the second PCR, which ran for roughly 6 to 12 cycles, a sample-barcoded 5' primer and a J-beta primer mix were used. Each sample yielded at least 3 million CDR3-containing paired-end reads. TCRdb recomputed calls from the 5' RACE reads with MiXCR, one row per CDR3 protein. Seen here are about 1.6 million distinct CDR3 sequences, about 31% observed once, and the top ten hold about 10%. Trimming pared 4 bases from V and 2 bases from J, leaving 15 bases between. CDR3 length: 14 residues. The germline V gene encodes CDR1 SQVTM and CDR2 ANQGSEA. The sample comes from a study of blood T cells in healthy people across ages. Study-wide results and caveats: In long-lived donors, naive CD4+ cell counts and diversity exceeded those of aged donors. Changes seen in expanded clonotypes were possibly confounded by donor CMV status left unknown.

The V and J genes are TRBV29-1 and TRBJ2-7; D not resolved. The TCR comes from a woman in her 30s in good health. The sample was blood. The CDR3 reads CSVVEQQRTYEQYF. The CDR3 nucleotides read TGCAGCGTTGTGGAACAACAACGGACCTACGAGCAGTACTTC.